The present entry profiles one T cell receptor (beta chain) with its context. What it binds is unknown. Time point given: sample taken at primary tumor resection. Researchers sequenced whole RNA taken from tumor, nontumor lung or frozen PBMC without sorting. In TCRdb, the 5' RACE reads were re-called with MiXCR into one record per CDR3 protein. The profile shows around 92,000 distinct CDR3 sequences, approximately 12% of them singletons. This sample is part of a study of spatial heterogeneity in lung cancer. Study background: Detection of beta-chain sequences consistently exceeded that of alpha-chain sequences. Each distinct TCR and UMI combination averaged more than ten appearances in raw reads. General study findings and limits: Ubiquitous, expanded tumor-derived TCRs were more frequently observed in blood at resection than at follow-up.

The germline V and J ends were trimmed by 0 bases and 4 bases, with 14 bases remaining between them. The CDR3 runs 16 residues. CDR1 LGHNA and CDR2 YSLEER come from the germline V gene. This clonotype was sampled from a male donor with early-stage non-small cell lung cancer. This chain links TRBV4-3 with TRBJ2-3; D not certain. The material was PBMCs, obtained at surgery. The CDR3 region is CASSQDPARAADTQYF. The DNA for the CDR3 is TGCGCCAGCAGCCAAGATCCGGCCAGAGCTGCAGATACGCAGTATTTT.